This entry lists 8 T cell receptor beta chains sequenced from one sample in a study of T cells in Graves' hyperthyroidism and ophthalmopathy. RNA transcripts provided the source from which TCR beta CDR3 regions were amplified. Initially, a first-round RT-PCR of the TCR CDR3 employed the HTBI primer set. Each CDR3 protein gets one entry after TCRdb re-called the multiplex PCR reads with MiXCR. Of approximately 400,000 distinct CDR3 sequences in the sample, around a sixth were seen once. The sequencing input was blood. The receptors derive from a man aged 18 to 29 with Graves' ophthalmopathy.

In its sample, this clonotype was seen many times. This chain uses TRBV12-3 or TRBV12-4 with TRBJ2-7; 11 nucleotides line up with TRBD1. The CDR3 totals 15 residues. V was clipped by 4 bases and J by 6 bases; unmatched bases: 8. CDR3 protein: CASSSGQGALGEQYF. The CDR3 DNA is TGTGCCAGCAGTTCCGGACAGGGGGCGTTGGGCGAGCAGTACTTC.

At least ten counts were recorded for this clonotype. The V and J genes are TRBV2 and TRBJ2-3; perhaps TRBD2 as D (7 bases). Germline V gene lookup returns CDR1 SNHLY and CDR2 FYNNEI. Trimming removed 4 bases from V and 4 bases from J, with 15 bases in between. The CDR3 length is 15 residues. The CDR3 DNA sequence: TGTGCCAGCAGTGCCGGGCGGGGGCTCGCAGATACGCAGTATTTT. This gives the protein CASSAGRGLADTQYF.

The chain links TRBV3-1 to TRBJ2-3; the match to TRBD2 covers 14 bases. CDR1 LGHDT and CDR2 YNNKEL come from the germline V gene (reference sequence). The CDR3 totals 18 residues. The V gene end was trimmed by 5 bases and the J gene end by 0 bases; junction bases not matched to a gene: 7. The CDR3 region is CASSYRLAGGPSTDTQYF. Written as DNA, the CDR3 is TGTGCCAGCAGCTACAGACTAGCGGGGGGGCCAAGCACAGATACGCAGTATTTT.

In this sample, this clonotype turned up many times. The J gene is TRBJ1-6, the V gene TRBV28, with 7 positions matching TRBD1. V lost 6 bases and J lost 4; bases outside the gene matches: 9. CDR1 and CDR2 from the germline V gene are MDHEN and SYDVKM. The CDR3 runs 16 residues. This CDR3 is CASRYRGEKYNSPLHF. The DNA of the CDR3 is TGTGCCAGCAGATACAGGGGAGAGAAGTATAATTCACCCCTCCACTTT.

To note about this clonotype: A read error is possible here, since a much larger clone lies one base away. This chain joins TRBV29-1 and TRBJ2-1; a possible D gene is TRBD2 (5 bases). There are 14 residues in the CDR3. CDR1 and CDR2 (germline): SQVTM, ANQGSEA. The CDR3 nucleotides are TGCAGCGCCGACGGGGTGACCATAAACAATGGGCAGTTCTTC. Translated, it gives CSADGVTINNGQFF.

This clonotype was found a few times. The chain uses TRBV19 and TRBJ1-5; possible D gene TRBD1, 6 bases. This CDR3 has 16 residues. Germline V lookup: CDR1 LNHDA, CDR2 SQIVND (reference sequence). V lost 6 bases, J lost 0 bases, and 15 bases lay in between. The CDR3 here is CASSQGGVNSNQPQHF. The CDR3, as DNA: TGTGCCAGTAGCCAAGGGGGAGTGAATAGCAATCAGCCCCAGCATTTT.

This clonotype showed up just a few times. The chain uses TRBV19 and TRBJ1-1; TRBD1 is a possible D gene (6 bases). The germline CDR1 and CDR2 sequences are LNHDA and SQIVND (reference sequence). This CDR3 has 15 residues. Between the trimmed V and J ends, which lost 9 bases and 2 bases, there was a span of 19 bases. The CDR3 DNA reads as TGTGCCAGCAACCCCCAGGCCAGGGGAAACACTGAAGCTTTCTTT. It codes for CASNPQARGNTEAFF.

This clonotype was counted a few times. V usage is TRBV9 and J usage is TRBJ1-5; D uncertain. CDR3 length equals 13 residues. Deletions cut 0 bases from V and 6 bases from J, with 7 bases between. CDR1 SGDLS and CDR2 YYNGEE come from the germline V gene. The CDR3 sequence: CASSVASGQPQHF. The CDR3 coding sequence is TGTGCCAGCAGCGTAGCTTCGGGTCAGCCCCAGCATTTT.